This T cell receptor beta chain stems from a study of a mutant IDH1 vaccine in newly diagnosed glioma. Overall study: Before enrollment, the patients had been treated with radiotherapy alone, temozolomide alone, or both together. Most of them had received both.

The data were produced by immunoSEQ multiplex PCR, yet TCRdb's version contains in-frame clones alone and is incomplete. The data contain fewer than 100,000 clones, around nine tenths of them singletons. This clone has a single count. Antigen unknown. Broader study findings: With respect to changes in top peripheral T cell clonotypes, pseudoprogression seemed unrelated.

Time point specified: baseline, week 1 (first vaccination visit). Noted treatment: pre-vaccination baseline after standard-of-care therapy. The CDR3 runs to 16 residues. Trimming removed 2 bases at V and 2 bases at J, with 13 bases between. In germline, CDR1 is MDHEN, CDR2 SYDVKM. The source was PBMCs, collected from a glioma patient treated with radiotherapy, temozolomide or both. This clonotype was obtained from a woman in her 50s with glioma. V and J are TRBV28 and TRBJ1-5; weak D call: TRBD1 (5 bases). CDR3 region: CASSLPRGGGNQPQHF. CDR3 nucleotide sequence: TGTGCCAGCAGTTTACCCCGGGGAGGGGGCAATCAGCCCCAGCATTTT.